The entry below describes one T cell receptor (beta chain). Its antigen is unidentified. This entry belongs to a study of early stage breast cancer tumors. At the level of the study: ER+/PR+/HER2- status applied to about 70% of the 16 invasive breast tumors.

Libraries were prepared by immunoSEQ multiplex PCR; TCRdb keeps only in-frame clonotypes and omits some of them. This repertoire shows tens of thousands of clones, over 80% found once; its top ten account for around 5%. Points from the study as a whole: Enriched TCRB sequences shared across patients were mostly commonly generated sequences. Comparing each tissue with blood distinguished tumor from normal in 14 of 16 patients.

The source material was blood. The TCR sequence derives from a person between 70 and 80 years old with breast cancer.

CDR3: CASSQTRSGELFF. The DNA for the CDR3 is TGTGCCAGCAGCCAAACTAGGTCCGGGGAGCTGTTTTTT. This chain links TRBV11-2 with TRBJ2-2; possibly TRBD2 for D (5 bases). The germline CDR1 and CDR2 sequences are SGHAT and FQNNGV. V shed 5 bases and J shed 6 bases, with 10 bases lying between them. The CDR3 is 13 residues long. The full variable domain, its missing parts supplied by reference TRBV11-2 and TRBJ2-2, is EAGVAQSPRYKIIEKRQSVAFWCNPISGHATLYWYQQILGQGPKLLIQFQNNGVVDDSQLPKDRFSAERLKGVDSTLKIQPAKLEDSAVYLCASSQTRSGELFFGEGSRLTVL.